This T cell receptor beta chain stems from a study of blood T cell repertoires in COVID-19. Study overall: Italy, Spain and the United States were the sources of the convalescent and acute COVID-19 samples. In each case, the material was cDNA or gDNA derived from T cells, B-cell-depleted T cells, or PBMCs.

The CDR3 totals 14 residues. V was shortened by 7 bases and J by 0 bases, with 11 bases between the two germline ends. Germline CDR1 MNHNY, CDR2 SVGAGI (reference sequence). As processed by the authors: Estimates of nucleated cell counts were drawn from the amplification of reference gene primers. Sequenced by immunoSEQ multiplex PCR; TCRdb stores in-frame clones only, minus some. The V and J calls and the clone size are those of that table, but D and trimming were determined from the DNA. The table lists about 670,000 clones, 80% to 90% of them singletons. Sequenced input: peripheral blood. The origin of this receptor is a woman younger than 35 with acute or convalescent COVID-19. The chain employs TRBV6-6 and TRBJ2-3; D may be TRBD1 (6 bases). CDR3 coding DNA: TGTGCCAGCACCCAGGGGAGCAGCACAGATACGCAGTATTTT. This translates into CASTQGSSTDTQYF.